This entry describes one T cell receptor (beta chain). Its antigen is not identified. Sorting with CD45RO/CCR7/CD25/CD127/CD95/CD27 yielded naive, central memory, regulatory and stem-like memory CD4+ cells. This CDR3 is built from 14 residues. V was clipped by 9 bases and J by 2 bases, with 16 bases between them. Germline loops: CDR1 LNHDA, CDR2 SQIVND (reference sequence). The data are from a study of beta chain features in type 1 diabetes. The authors reverse transcribed all of the isolated RNA, so sequencing captured expressed TCRB transcripts. Clones were read by immunoSEQ multiplex PCR, and TCRdb kept only the in-frame ones, dropping some. Altogether about 650,000 clones are present, 9.5% to 15% being singletons, with the ten largest covering 0.095% to 0.15%. Study conclusions and caveats: The study found moderately but significantly shorter TCRB CDR3s in all four CD4+ subsets of Type 1 diabetes patients. Cells carrying high TCR expression could end up over-represented when cDNA is sequenced. Compared to healthy donors, patients appeared to have naive, central memory and Treg TCRB repertoires that were more alike.

Material: naive CD4+ T cells from blood. The chain combines TRBV19 with TRBJ1-2, with D tentatively TRBD1 (6 bases). The source of this sequence is a man aged 25-45 years with type 1 diabetes. The CDR3 sequence: CASGTSGRNYGYTF. The CDR3 DNA reads as TGTGCCAGCGGGACATCCGGAAGGAACTATGGCTACACCTTC.